This T cell receptor (beta chain) was recorded in a study of blood T cells in healthy people across ages. Study overall: Template switching recovered approximately one barcoded beta molecule for every two T cells.

Study conclusions and caveats: A roughly linear age-dependent decrease characterized TCR beta diversity per million T cells. Diversity estimates from one million T cells were considered underestimates.

Losses at the gene ends were 2 bases for V and 12 bases for J; bases not matched to a gene: 14. The CDR3 extends over 15 amino acids. The germline gives CDR1 MNHNS, CDR2 SASEGT. Of note for this clonotype: As yet, its antigen is unknown.

The authors ran a second PCR of about 6 to 11 cycles using a sample-barcoded 5' primer and a J-beta primer mix. Sequencing recovered at least 2.5 million CDR3-containing paired-end reads from each sample. MiXCR was run by TCRdb on the 5' RACE reads, yielding one entry per CDR3 protein. The data contain 1.5 million to 1.8 million distinct CDR3 sequences, 35% to 45% of them seen just once; the ten biggest clones take up roughly 3.7%. The receptor was derived from a woman aged 18-35 years in good health. Sequencing was done on a sample of blood. This chain connects TRBV6-1 to TRBJ2-7, with 9 bases aligning to TRBD2. The CDR3 spells CASSESWSSGVQGYF. CDR3 in DNA: TGTGCCAGCAGTGAATCTTGGTCTAGCGGGGTCCAGGGGTACTTC.